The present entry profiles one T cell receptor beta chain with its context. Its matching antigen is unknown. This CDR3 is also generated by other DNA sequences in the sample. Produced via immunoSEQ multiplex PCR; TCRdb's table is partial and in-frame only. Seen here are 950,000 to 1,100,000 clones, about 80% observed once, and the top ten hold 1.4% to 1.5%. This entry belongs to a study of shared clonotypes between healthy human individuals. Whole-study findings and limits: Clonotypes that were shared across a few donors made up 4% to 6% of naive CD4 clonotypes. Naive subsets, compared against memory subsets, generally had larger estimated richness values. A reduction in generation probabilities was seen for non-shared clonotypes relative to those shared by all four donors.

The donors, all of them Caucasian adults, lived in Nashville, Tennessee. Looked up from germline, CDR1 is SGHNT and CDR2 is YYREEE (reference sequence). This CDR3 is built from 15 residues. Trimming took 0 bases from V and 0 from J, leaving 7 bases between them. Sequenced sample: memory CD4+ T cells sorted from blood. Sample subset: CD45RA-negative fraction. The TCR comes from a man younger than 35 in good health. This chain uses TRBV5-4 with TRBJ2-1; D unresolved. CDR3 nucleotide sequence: TGTGCCAGCAGCTTGGTGGGAAGCTCCTACAATGAGCAGTTCTTC. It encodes CASSLVGSSYNEQFF.